A single sample gave rise to the 5 T cell receptor beta chains below, sequenced in a study of cytomegalovirus exposure and HLA in healthy donors. In the PCR, 60 Vbeta and 13 Jbeta primers were used. The table came from immunoSEQ multiplex PCR; TCRdb's copy has only in-frame clones and leaves some out. The sample includes 110,000 to 150,000 clones, over 75% of them seen just once. The specimen was PBMCs. The source is a man aged 25 to 40 in good health and CMV-seronegative.

CDR3 protein: CASSSQQGARLEQYF. CDR3 bases: TGTGCCAGCAGCTCACAACAGGGGGCCCGCCTCGAGCAGTACTTC. This chain uses TRBV11-2 with TRBJ2-7, with 9 bases matching TRBD1. The CDR3 spans 15 residues. J gave up 6 bases and V 4 bases, and 10 bases lay outside the gene matches. Germline V gene data show CDR1 as SGHAT and CDR2 as FQNNGV.

This sequence joins TRBV7-2 and TRBJ2-1, with TRBD2 matching over 9 bases. Unmatched junction bases numbered 10, after V lost 7 bases and J lost 6 bases. CDR3 size: 15 residues. CDR1 and CDR2 (germline): SGHTA, FQGNSA. The CDR3, as DNA: TGTGCCAGCAAGGCGGGAGGGCCCCTCGGCAATGAGCAGTTCTTC. This codes for CASKAGGPLGNEQFF.

The genes are TRBV6-5 and TRBJ2-3, with 9 bases fitting TRBD1. The CDR3 is 14 residues long. The germline CDR1 and CDR2 sequences are MNHEY and SVGAGI. The V gene end was trimmed by 10 bases and the J gene end by 5 bases; junction bases not matched to a gene: 10. CDR3 in DNA: TGTGCCACCACGGGGAGACAGGGGGTAGATACGCAGTATTTT. Protein sequence: CATTGRQGVDTQYF.

V and J are TRBV2 and TRBJ2-6; tentative D call: TRBD1 (6 bases). The CDR3 runs 15 residues. CDR1 SNHLY and CDR2 FYNNEI come from the germline V gene. Between the trimmed V and J ends, which lost 8 bases and 0 bases, there was a span of 11 bases. CDR3 sequence reads: CASFRGNSGANVLTF. As DNA, the CDR3 is TGTGCCAGCTTCAGGGGTAACTCTGGGGCCAACGTCCTGACTTTC.

CDR3: CASSPGGTSGEGYTF. CDR3 in DNA: TGCGCCAGCAGCCCTGGGGGCACGTCGGGTGAGGGCTACACCTTC. V is TRBV5-1 and J is TRBJ1-2; weak D call: TRBD1 (6 bases). Trimming shortened V by 4 bases and J by 8 bases, and 21 bases separated the two germline ends. The germline CDR1 and CDR2 sequences are SGHRS and YFSETQ. The length of the CDR3 is 15 residues.